This entry features one T cell receptor beta chain sequence. Its antigen is not identified. Assay: immunoSEQ multiplex PCR; the TCRdb copy retains only in-frame clones and omits some. Of about 7,600 clones detected, roughly 79% appear once; the ten largest clones hold around 10%. This record belongs to a study of high-grade serous ovarian cancer treatment subgroups. V shed 4 bases and J 6 bases; nucleotides not matched to a gene: 3. Germline CDR1 is SGHRS and CDR2 is YFSETQ. This CDR3 has 13 residues. Tumor tissue was taken before any definitive surgery or chemotherapy was given. General observations from the study: Higher neoantigen levels went with greater TCR clonal relatedness.

The chain uses TRBV5-1 and TRBJ2-3; 9 nucleotides match TRBD1. The source is a human donor with high-grade serous ovarian cancer. The sample taken for sequencing was tumor tissue. CDR3 nucleotide sequence: TGCGCCAGCAGCCGGGGACAGGGTGATACGCAGTATTTT. Residues: CASSRGQGDTQYF.